The 14 T cell receptor beta chains reported below all come from one sample, sequenced in a study of T cell repertoires in cytomegalovirus infection. No antigen is known for these receptors. Via MiXCR, TCRdb re-called the reads, giving one row per CDR3 protein. The profile shows around 710,000 distinct CDR3 sequences, 29% of them singletons. The sequencing here drew on cultured CD8+ T cells from PBMCs, taken from culture after CMV antigen stimulation. The receptors were sampled from a human donor in good health (CMV status not recorded). Some clones in this sample may be carry-over from other donors' samples.

The gene calls are TRBV2 and TRBJ2-7; 12 positions agree with TRBD1. From germline, CDR1 is SNHLY and CDR2 FYNNEI. Trimming removed 7 bases from V and 7 bases from J; junction bases left unmatched: 11. This CDR3 has 15 amino acids. The DNA of the CDR3 is TGTGCCAGCACGATTTGGGACAGGGGGCTCAGGGAGCAGTACTTC. Amino acids: CASTIWDRGLREQYF. The whole variable domain, filled in from reference TRBV2 and TRBJ2-7, reads EPEVTQTPSHQVTQMGQEVILRCVPISNHLYFYWYRQILGQKVEFLVSFYNNEISEKSEIFDDQFSVERPDGSNFTLKIRSTKLEDSAMYFCASTIWDRGLREQYFGPGTRLTVT.

This chain links TRBV5-4 with TRBJ2-2; tentatively, D is TRBD2 (6 bases). The CDR3 length is 13 residues. Trimming pared 10 bases from V and 6 bases from J, leaving 16 bases between. Germline V gene data show CDR1 as SGHNT and CDR2 as YYREEE (reference sequence). CDR3: CASETRKAGELFF. The CDR3, as DNA: TGTGCCTCAGAGACTAGAAAGGCCGGGGAGCTGTTTTTT.

V gene TRBV25-1 combines with J gene TRBJ1-3, with no clear D. Trimming cost V 1 base and J 1 base, with 5 bases left between them. The germline gives CDR1 MGHDK, CDR2 SYGVNS. The CDR3 runs 14 residues. The DNA for the CDR3 is TGTGCCAGCAGTGAATTCAATTCTGGAAACACCATATATTTT. Translating gives CASSEFNSGNTIYF.

This chain uses TRBV7-6 with TRBJ2-4; TRBD1 is a possible D gene (6 bases). V shed 1 base and J shed 0 bases, with 10 bases lying between them. Germline V gene data show CDR1 as SGHVS and CDR2 as FNYEAQ. The CDR3 totals 16 residues. This CDR3 reads CASSLVAGVAKNIQYF. DNA of the CDR3: TGTGCCAGCAGCTTAGTGGCAGGGGTAGCCAAAAACATTCAGTACTTC.

In its sample, this clonotype was seen a few times. J is TRBJ2-5 and V is TRBV6-5, with TRBD1 as a possible D gene (6 bases). Germline CDR1 is MNHEY and CDR2 is SVGAGI. V lost 6 bases and J lost 5, with 13 bases in between. The CDR3 covers 13 residues. The CDR3 loop is CASRNRVYETQYF. The CDR3 DNA follows: TGTGCCAGCAGGAACAGGGTGTATGAGACCCAGTACTTC.

This clonotype was detected a few times. In nucleotides, the CDR3 is TGCAGCGTGGAGGACAGTCTAGAATATGAAGCTTTCTTT. Translating gives CSVEDSLEYEAFF. The chain joins TRBV29-1 to TRBJ1-1; TRBD1 is a possible D gene (6 bases). The length of the CDR3 is 13 residues. Trimming took 6 bases from V and 7 from J, leaving 18 bases between them. CDR1 and CDR2 (germline): SQVTM, ANQGSEA. Full variable domain (remainder filled in from reference TRBV29-1 and TRBJ1-1): SAVISQKPSRDICQRGTSLTIQCQVDSQVTMMFWYRQQPGQSLTLIATANQGSEATYESGFVIDKFPISRPNLTFSTLTVSNMSPEDSSIYLCSVEDSLEYEAFFGQGTRLTVV.

This clonotype is a singleton in its sample. This may stem from a read error, because a much larger clone lies one nucleotide away. The rearrangement joins TRBV13 to TRBJ2-3; TRBD2 aligns across 7 bases. In germline, CDR1 is PRHDT, CDR2 FYEKMQ (reference sequence). This CDR3 is built from 15 residues. V dropped 4 bases and J dropped 0; count of bases not matched to a gene: 4. CDR3 bases: TGTGCCAGCAGCTCCACTAGCGAGAGCACAGATACGCAGTATTTT. Translated, it gives CASSSTSESTDTQYF.

This clonotype was detected only a few times. This chain uses TRBV29-1 with TRBJ2-2, with TRBD2 matching 9 bases. Trimming at V came to 7 bases and at J to 5 bases, leaving 8 bases not matched to a gene. This CDR3 has 14 residues. Germline CDR1 SQVTM, CDR2 ANQGSEA. The CDR3, as DNA: TGCAGCGCGATGAGCGGGGGGTCAACCGGGGAGCTGTTTTTT. Translation: CSAMSGGSTGELFF.

The chain is built from TRBV6-5 and TRBJ1-1, with 11 bases fitting TRBD1. This CDR3 has 17 amino acids. The germline gives CDR1 MNHEY, CDR2 SVGAGI. V trimming: 0 bases; J trimming: 3 bases; junction bases outside the gene matches: 6. CDR3 bases: TGTGCCAGCAGTTACTCGAGGGACAGGGGGACTTACACTGAAGCTTTCTTT. It is translated as CASSYSRDRGTYTEAFF.

This clonotype has at least ten counts. CDR3 protein: CASSGTSYNEQFF. The CDR3 DNA follows: TGTGCCAGCAGCGGGACTAGCTACAATGAGCAGTTCTTC. This chain connects TRBV12-3 or TRBV12-4 to TRBJ2-1, with 8 bases aligning to TRBD2. The CDR3 sequence is 13 residues long. J was trimmed by 3 bases and V by 6 bases; bases with no gene match: 1.

This clonotype was counted between two and nine times. Written as DNA, the CDR3 is TGTGCCAGCAGCTTAGTTAAACCAGGGCCGAACACTGAAGCTTTCTTT. Translated: CASSLVKPGPNTEAFF. The rearrangement links TRBV7-9 to TRBJ1-1; D may be TRBD1 (5 bases). Trimming took 1 base from V and 1 from J, leaving 13 bases between them. This CDR3 has 16 amino acids. Germline V gene sequence: CDR1 SEHNR, CDR2 FQNEAQ (reference sequence).

The chain recombines TRBV6-1 with TRBJ2-2; D unresolved. The CDR3 is 11 amino acids. The germline CDR1 and CDR2 sequences are MNHNS and SASEGT. With 11 bases removed from V and 8 bases from J, the gap between germline ends came to 12 bases. The CDR3 DNA reads as TGTGCCGGCGCCGGTCCTGGGGAGCTGTTTTTT. As protein: CAGAGPGELFF.

This clonotype was counted ten times or more. The chain links TRBV7-8 to TRBJ2-5; a possible D gene is TRBD2 (6 bases). Trimming pared 7 bases from V and 5 bases from J, leaving 17 bases between. This CDR3 is 14 amino acids long. Germline V lookup: CDR1 SGHVS, CDR2 FQNEAQ. For the CDR3, the DNA is TGTGCCAGCACCCCGGCGGGGCGTTGGGAGACCCAGTACTTC. Amino acid sequence: CASTPAGRWETQYF.

The rearrangement links TRBV6-4 to TRBJ2-1, with D perhaps given as TRBD1 or TRBD2 (5 bases each). Trimming removed 0 bases from V and 1 base from J, with 10 bases in between. The CDR3 runs 16 residues. CDR1 and CDR2 from the germline V gene are MRHNA and SNTAGT. The CDR3: CASSDSFGASYNEQFF. CDR3 bases: TGTGCCAGCAGTGACTCGTTCGGGGCTTCCTACAATGAGCAGTTCTTC.